The 20 T cell receptor beta chains listed next were all sequenced from one sample in a study of human T cells and chemical hapten exposure. Each CDR3 protein gets one entry after TCRdb re-called the RACE reads with MiXCR. The sample lists about 69,000 distinct CDR3 sequences; 25% to 40% were seen once. The time point denotes: patch test 1, 2 weeks after DPC sensitization. As for treatment: therapeutic diphenylcyclopropenone sensitization with weekly scalp DPC. The sample in question was whole blood, obtained in connection with sensitization to the hapten diphenylcyclopropenone (DPC). The receptors were sampled from a man aged 40-49 years with alopecia areata. Some clones in this sample may be carry-over from other donors' samples.

This clonotype was detected many times. The chain links TRBV4-3 to TRBJ2-7; 12 bases are a match to TRBD2. V lost 0 bases and J lost 3; bases outside the gene matches: 6. This CDR3 contains 17 residues. CDR1 LGHNA and CDR2 YSLEER come from the germline V gene. This CDR3 is CASSQDLAGGPLYEQYF. CDR3 sequence (DNA): TGCGCCAGCAGCCAAGATCTAGCGGGAGGGCCCCTCTACGAGCAGTACTTC.

This chain links TRBV5-1 with TRBJ2-2; tentative D call: TRBD1 (5 bases). The CDR3 loop spans 15 amino acids. Germline CDR1 is SGHRS and CDR2 is YFSETQ. V lost 5 bases, J lost 6 bases, and 17 bases lay in between. The CDR3 DNA sequence: TGCGCCAGCAGTTCCGGGTCACAGGCCTCCGGGGAGCTGTTTTTT. Protein sequence: CASSSGSQASGELFF.

V usage is TRBV28 and J usage is TRBJ2-7; 10 bases are a match to TRBD2. V shed 5 bases and J 5 bases; nucleotides not matched to a gene: 6. Germline V gene data show CDR1 as MDHEN and CDR2 as SYDVKM. This CDR3 is 14 amino acids long. This CDR3 is CASSPGTSVHEQYF. The CDR3 nucleotides read TGTGCCAGCAGTCCCGGGACTAGCGTCCACGAGCAGTACTTC.

This clonotype was observed a few times. J is TRBJ2-7 and V is TRBV11-2; D gene unclear. Trimming cost V 5 bases and J 7 bases, with 12 bases left between them. The germline V gene encodes CDR1 SGHAT and CDR2 FQNNGV. The length of the CDR3 is 12 residues. The CDR3 DNA is TGTGCCAGCAGCCATGGGCCCGTTGAGCAGTACTTC. This translates into CASSHGPVEQYF.

The genes are TRBV28 and TRBJ1-1; D is ambiguous. The germline V gene has CDR1 MDHEN and CDR2 SYDVKM. The V and J ends lost 6 bases and 7 bases respectively, with 12 bases between them. This CDR3 has 12 residues. CDR3 sequence reads: CASRTTVFEAFF. DNA of the CDR3: TGTGCCAGCAGAACCACGGTATTTGAAGCTTTCTTT.

The chain joins TRBV19 to TRBJ2-7, with 15 positions matching TRBD2. The CDR3 covers 16 residues. CDR1 and CDR2 (germline): LNHDA, SQIVND (reference sequence). With V trimmed by 5 bases and J by 3 bases, 5 bases remained unmatched. Written as DNA, the CDR3 is TGTGCCAGTAGTCGGGGGACTAGCGGGAGGTACTACGAGCAGTACTTC. Its protein is CASSRGTSGRYYEQYF.

This sequence joins TRBV12-3 or TRBV12-4 and TRBJ1-3, with D perhaps matching TRBD1 (6 bases). CDR3 length equals 14 residues. V dropped 5 bases and J dropped 4 bases, with 12 bases sitting between them. CDR3 bases: TGTGCCAGCAGTGGGGGCCCGATGGGAAACACCATATATTTT. Amino acids: CASSGGPMGNTIYF.

V gene TRBV20-1 combines with J gene TRBJ2-7; possibly TRBD1 or TRBD2 for D (5 bases each). The germline V and J ends were trimmed by 5 bases and 2 bases, with 22 bases remaining between them. This CDR3 is 16 amino acids long. CDR1 and CDR2 from the germline V gene are DFQATT and SNEGSKA (reference sequence). CDR3 sequence (DNA): TGCAGTGCTTTTCCCCTAACGGGGCTAGCTGCCTACGAGCAGTACTTC. It specifies CSAFPLTGLAAYEQYF.

This clonotype was detected only a few times. The chain has TRBV6-5 and TRBJ2-7; the match to TRBD2 covers 8 bases. The germline gives CDR1 MNHEY, CDR2 SVGAGI. The CDR3 contains 15 residues. V dropped 9 bases and J dropped 2; count of bases not matched to a gene: 12. CDR3 protein: CASGQGLAGTYEQYF. CDR3 nucleotides: TGTGCCAGTGGCCAGGGGCTAGCGGGCACCTACGAGCAGTACTTC.

The table lists this clonotype with a few counts. V gene TRBV2 combines with J gene TRBJ2-4; D remains unclear. The germline V gene has CDR1 SNHLY and CDR2 FYNNEI. V was clipped by 3 bases and J by 6 bases, with 15 bases between them. The CDR3 totals 15 residues. The CDR3 coding sequence is TGTGCCAGCAGTGATGAGGCACTCAAGGGAAACATTCAGTACTTC. Protein sequence: CASSDEALKGNIQYF.

This clonotype has a single count. The chain carries TRBV5-6 and TRBJ1-1; D gene uncertain. V gave up 3 bases and J gave up 3 bases, with 9 bases separating them. The length of the CDR3 is 13 residues. Germline CDR1 is SGHDT and CDR2 is YYEEEE. The CDR3 coding sequence is TGTGCCAGCAGCTCCCGGGAGTACACTGAAGCTTTCTTT. Amino acids: CASSSREYTEAFF.

This clonotype was observed a single time. The chain joins TRBV6-5 to TRBJ2-7; 8 nucleotides align to TRBD2. V trimming: 2 bases; J trimming: 3 bases; junction bases outside the gene matches: 3. CDR1 MNHEY and CDR2 SVGAGI come from the germline V gene. The CDR3 covers 14 residues. The CDR3 nucleotides are TGTGCCAGCAGTTACAGGACTAGCCGCTACGAGCAGTACTTC. Its protein is CASSYRTSRYEQYF.

The chain is built from TRBV20-1 and TRBJ2-7, with 9 bases that match TRBD1. CDR3 length equals 13 residues. With V trimmed by 4 bases and J by 3 bases, 4 bases remained unmatched. The V gene's germline CDR1 is DFQATT and CDR2 SNEGSKA (reference sequence). The CDR3 spells CSAKDRGYYEQYF. The CDR3 nucleotides are TGCAGTGCTAAGGACAGGGGATACTACGAGCAGTACTTC.

This clonotype has just a few counts. The chain combines TRBV24-1 with TRBJ2-3; 7 nucleotides align to TRBD2. J gave up 4 bases and V 0 bases, and 6 bases lay outside the gene matches. CDR3 length: 16 residues. Germline CDR1 and CDR2: KGHDR and SFDVKD. CDR3 sequence reads: CATSDLAGDTPDTQYF. DNA of the CDR3: TGTGCCACCAGTGATTTGGCGGGAGACACCCCAGATACGCAGTATTTT.

The V gene is TRBV5-1, the J gene TRBJ2-7, with TRBD1 as a possible D gene (5 bases). Trimming removed 4 bases from V and 2 bases from J, with 10 bases in between. CDR3 length: 13 amino acids. The germline CDR1 and CDR2 sequences are SGHRS and YFSETQ. The CDR3 loop is CASSPRAAYEQYF. The CDR3 DNA is TGCGCCAGCAGCCCCAGGGCGGCCTACGAGCAGTACTTC.

This clonotype was observed a few times. The genes are TRBV20-1 and TRBJ2-7; TRBD2 might be the D (6 bases). Trimming removed 1 base at V and 2 bases at J, with 12 bases between. The CDR3 has 14 amino acids. Per germline, CDR1 DFQATT and CDR2 SNEGSKA (reference sequence). CDR3: CSARGPGLPYEQYF. The CDR3 DNA sequence: TGCAGTGCTAGAGGACCGGGACTTCCCTACGAGCAGTACTTC.

The chain uses TRBV12-3 or TRBV12-4 and TRBJ2-3; the D call may be TRBD1 or TRBD2 (6 bases each). The CDR3 extends over 13 amino acids. V lost 1 base, J lost 6 bases, and 8 bases lay in between. CDR3 nucleotide sequence: TGTGCCAGCAGTTTAGAAGGGGGGGATACGCAGTATTTT. Its protein product is CASSLEGGDTQYF.

The chain uses TRBV7-2 and TRBJ2-1, with TRBD2 matching over 9 bases. CDR1 is SGHTA and CDR2 is FQGNSA in the germline V gene. The CDR3 consists of 16 residues. Unmatched junction bases numbered 10, after V lost 4 bases and J lost 6 bases. The CDR3 here is CASSSGPAGGVNEQFF. CDR3 nucleotides: TGTGCCAGCAGCTCCGGCCCTGCGGGAGGGGTCAATGAGCAGTTCTTC.

A few counts support this clonotype. V and J are TRBV9 and TRBJ2-2; 9 positions match TRBD1. This CDR3 has 19 residues. With 4 bases clipped from V and 0 bases from J, the junction kept 13 bases outside the gene matches. CDR1 and CDR2 (germline): SGDLS, YYNGEE. CDR3 DNA: TGTGCCAGCAGCACAGCCGGGACAGGGTCGTTCGCGAACACCGGGGAGCTGTTTTTT. Protein sequence: CASSTAGTGSFANTGELFF. Filled out from reference TRBV9 and TRBJ2-2, the complete variable domain reads DSGVTQTPKHLITATGQRVTLRCSPRSGDLSVYWYQQSLDQGLQFLIQYYNGEERAKGNILERFSAQQFPDLHSELNLSSLELGDSALYFCASSTAGTGSFANTGELFFGEGSRLTVL.

The rearrangement links TRBV27 to TRBJ2-7; the D is unclear. Trimming shortened V by 8 bases and J by 4 bases, and 15 bases separated the two germline ends. The CDR3 has 13 amino acids. Germline-derived CDR1 and CDR2 are MNHEY and SMNVEV (reference sequence). Written as DNA, the CDR3 is TGTGCCAGCGCTTCGCTGGGCCTGTACGAGCAGTACTTC. It translates to CASASLGLYEQYF.